This T cell receptor (beta chain) was captured by sequencing in a study of control samples from healthy donors and cancer patients. Profiling relied on immunoSEQ multiplex PCR, and the TCRdb table lists in-frame clones only, not all of them. The table records some 150,000 clones, 91% of them present only once. The germline gives CDR1 SGHDN, CDR2 FVKESK. This CDR3 region has 15 residues. Trimming cost V 2 bases and J 8 bases; bases outside gene matches: 9. The sequencing input was blood. The chain couples TRBV14 to TRBJ1-2; TRBD1 matches 9 bases. The receptor comes from a man in his thirties or forties in good health. In nucleotides, the CDR3 is TGTGCCAGCAGCCAACCCCCCGGGGACAGGGAGGGCTACACCTTC. This translates into CASSQPPGDREGYTF. Variable domain in full (rest from reference TRBV14 and TRBJ1-2): EAGVTQFPSHSVIEKGQTVTLRCDPISGHDNLYWYRRVMGKEIKFLLHFVKESKQDESGMPNNRFLAERTGGTYSTLKVQPAELEDSGVYFCASSQPPGDREGYTFGSGTRLTVV.